This TCR beta chain originates from a study of blood T cells in healthy people across ages (dated by TCRdb to between 2015 and 2017). Background for the entire study: In model experiments, roughly one uniquely barcoded TCR beta cDNA molecule per two T cells was captured by template switching. Donors were grouped into four age groups: young (average approximately 16 years), middle-aged (39), aged (62) and long-lived (around 82). Donors of different ages were randomly distributed across sequencing lanes to avoid experimental bias. The study measured age-related changes in TCR beta repertoire diversity using deep sequencing normalized with unique cDNA molecular identifiers. Two additional independent replicas of 1 million unique cDNA reads from the same blood draw were analyzed for two donors (one aged 18 to 30 and one aged 80 or older).

Donors were roughly 40 systemically healthy Caucasian individuals from Russia aged roughly 6 to 90 years. Around 10 milliliters of peripheral blood were collected from each donor into EDTA-treated Vacutainer tubes. Ficoll-Paque density-gradient centrifugation was used to isolate PBMCs, with at least 7 million per sample. Trizol reagent was used to extract total RNA from PBMCs, with at least 5.5 micrograms per sample. For every donor, flow cytometry on a PBMC aliquot measured the percentage of naive CD45RAhigh/CD27high T cells. The method behind the library was 5' RACE. TCRdb records Illumina HiSeq 2500 as the sequencer. The second PCR ran for roughly 6 to 11 cycles and used a J-beta primer mix along with a sample-barcoded 5' primer. Each TCR beta cDNA molecule received a unique molecular identifier from a template-switch 5' adaptor carrying 12 random nucleotides. Each sample yielded at least 2.5 million CDR3-containing paired-end reads. All of the RNA was converted into first-strand cDNA using the Mint cDNA synthesis kit, with a TRBC-specific oligonucleotide serving as the primer. After uracil-DNA glycosylase treatment, a first 18-cycle PCR used universal primers M1SS and BC2_uni_R on all cDNA. The published analysis was carried out like this. Each sample was normalized by randomly selecting 1 million high-quality reads, each carrying a distinct molecular identifier. Instead of being binned into consensus sequences, reads with shared molecular identifiers were discarded. MiTCR, set to a Q25 quality threshold and the strictest error-elimination algorithm, was used for CDR3 identification, clonotype clustering and error correction. A nonparametric unseen species model with Euler transformation was used to estimate a lower bound on total TCR beta diversity. The raw public data were reprocessed by TCRdb itself: fastp quality trimming at Q25, MiXCR clonotype calling, in-frame beta chains only. CDR3 protein duplicates are merged, each entry listing the most common genes and DNA. The authors' filters were not applied to this entry. For this sample there are approximately 830,000 distinct CDR3 sequences; 60% to 80% appear just once. 25% to 30% of the sample goes to the ten largest clones.

Points the paper makes about the study in general: Because the CMV infection status of the donors was unknown, age-related changes in expanded clonotypes may potentially have been confounded. Estimates of total diversity based on one million sequenced T cells were regarded as lower bounds and as underestimates. Bulk unsorted PBMC profiling prevented conclusive comparison of naive and antigen-experienced compartments. As age increased, observed TCR beta diversity per million T cells dropped in a roughly linear way, and a significant reduction was already evident by age 40. A strong correlation was found between observed TCR beta diversity and the percentage of naive T cells measured by flow cytometry. The long-lived group showed more naive CD4+ T cells, fewer expanded clones and increased TCR diversity than the aged group, suggesting age selection.

A remark on this clonotype: Which antigen it targets is not known. No clone much larger than this one lies a single base away; base qualities are absent.

From a lookup of the germline V gene (reference sequence), CDR1 and CDR2 are MNHNY and SVGAGI. Spanning cysteine to phenylalanine, the CDR3 consists of 13 amino acids. The retained sequence is limited to the CDR3, 39 bases, with the frame set at the first base. V was cut back by 7 bases and J by 5 bases, leaving a gap of 13 bases between them. The TCR comes from a man between 25 and 39 years old in good health. The material sequenced was blood. This chain joins TRBV6-6 to TRBJ2-3; a weak D assignment points to TRBD1 (5 bases agree). The sequenced DNA: TGTGCCAGCACCCAGGGTCCGGGAGATACGCAGTATTTT. It encodes CASTQGPGDTQYF.